A single sample is the source of the 24 T cell receptor beta chains below, sequenced in a study of neoadjuvant anti-PD-1 for oral cavity cancer. Libraries were prepared by immunoSEQ multiplex PCR; TCRdb keeps only in-frame clonotypes and omits some of them. Here the sample spans roughly 15,000 clones, around 70% being singletons. Indicated time point: after neoadjuvant nivolumab, at surgical resection. The source was PBMCs, collected after nivolumab (anti-PD-1) treatment. These receptors originate from a person between 40 and 85 years old with oral cavity squamous cell carcinoma.

The chain couples TRBV27 to TRBJ2-7; 10 bases fit TRBD2. CDR3 length: 15 residues. CDR1 is MNHEY and CDR2 is SMNVEV in the germline V gene (reference sequence). Unmatched junction bases numbered 8, after V lost 5 bases and J lost 4 bases. The CDR3, as DNA: TGTGCCAGCAGTGAACCAGCGGGAGGGCTATACGAGCAGTACTTC. It translates to CASSEPAGGLYEQYF.

V and J are TRBV5-8 and TRBJ1-5; D is unclear. V gave up 0 bases and J gave up 5 bases, with 18 bases separating them. There are 17 residues in the CDR3. Germline V gene data show CDR1 as SGHTS and CDR2 as YDEGEE. DNA for the CDR3: TGTGCCAGCAGCTTGGCCGTGAAAGGGTATCGTGATCAGCCCCAGCATTTT. Its protein product is CASSLAVKGYRDQPQHF. The full variable domain, with the rest looked up from reference TRBV5-8 and TRBJ1-5, is EAGVTQSPTHLIKTRGQQATLRCSPISGHTSVYWYQQALGLGLQFLLWYDEGEERNRGNFPPRFSGRQFPNYSSELNVNALELEDSALYLCASSLAVKGYRDQPQHFGDGTRLSIL.

V gene TRBV5-1 combines with J gene TRBJ2-5, with a tentative D call TRBD2 (5 bases). The CDR3 covers 13 residues. V gave up 7 bases and J gave up 6 bases, with 16 bases separating them. Germline CDR1 SGHRS, CDR2 YFSETQ. The CDR3 loop is CASRGDLGQTQYF. CDR3 sequence (DNA): TGCGCCAGCCGGGGAGACCTGGGCCAGACCCAGTACTTC.

DNA of the CDR3: TGCGCCAGCAGCCAGCTTGGACAGTACAATGAGCAGTTCTTC. Residues: CASSQLGQYNEQFF. The genes are TRBV4-1 and TRBJ2-1, with D tentatively TRBD1 (6 bases). V was shortened by 3 bases and J by 4 bases, with 10 bases between the two germline ends. Germline CDR1 reads MGHRA; CDR2 reads YSYEKL. The CDR3 runs 14 residues.

This clone was seen a handful of times. This rearrangement joins TRBV11-1 to TRBJ2-1, with a weak D call TRBD2 (6 bases). The germline gives CDR1 SGHAT, CDR2 FQDESV (reference sequence). CDR3 length equals 14 residues. Between the trimmed V and J ends, which lost 7 bases and 6 bases, there was a span of 16 bases. The CDR3 protein is CASIAGLEGNEQFF. The CDR3 DNA sequence: TGTGCCAGCATCGCGGGACTTGAGGGCAATGAGCAGTTCTTC. Filled out from reference TRBV11-1 and TRBJ2-1, the complete variable domain reads EAEVAQSPRYKITEKSQAVAFWCDPISGHATLYWYRQILGQGPELLVQFQDESVVDDSQLPKDRFSAERLKGVDSTLKIQPAELGDSAMYLCASIAGLEGNEQFFGPGTRLTVL.

This clone was counted between two and nine times. The rearrangement links TRBV30 to TRBJ1-1; D uncertain. Deletions cut 0 bases from V and 10 bases from J, with 9 bases between. This CDR3 has 11 amino acids. Germline V lookup: CDR1 GTSNPN, CDR2 SVGIG (reference sequence). DNA of the CDR3: TGTGCCTGGAGTGTGGCCGGGATAGCTTTCTTT. It specifies CAWSVAGIAFF.

This chain links TRBV14 with TRBJ1-1, with 7 bases identical to TRBD1. In germline, CDR1 is SGHDN, CDR2 FVKESK. The V gene end was trimmed by 2 bases and the J gene end by 5 bases; junction bases not matched to a gene: 8. The CDR3 is made up of 15 amino acids. The CDR3 loop reads CASSQYRGLRTEAFF. DNA of the CDR3: TGTGCCAGCAGCCAATACAGGGGCTTGAGGACTGAAGCTTTCTTT.

This chain links TRBV30 with TRBJ2-2, with D tentatively TRBD1 (5 bases). CDR1 and CDR2 (germline): GTSNPN, SVGIG (reference sequence). The CDR3 is 14 amino acids. Deletions cut 4 bases from V and 2 bases from J, with 11 bases between. The CDR3 region is CAWNNRRNTGELFF. The CDR3 DNA reads as TGTGCCTGGAATAACAGGCGAAACACCGGGGAGCTGTTTTTT.

This chain connects TRBV19 to TRBJ2-7, with D perhaps matching TRBD1 (7 bases). With 6 bases removed from V and 10 bases from J, the gap between germline ends came to 13 bases. The germline V gene encodes CDR1 LNHDA and CDR2 SQIVND (reference sequence). This CDR3 has 11 residues. In DNA, the CDR3 is TGTGCCAGTAGGGAGGGACAGCGTCAGTACTTC. This encodes CASREGQRQYF.

There are a few counts of this clone. The chain recombines TRBV27 with TRBJ1-1, with D tentatively TRBD1 (5 bases). The germline V and J ends were trimmed by 3 bases and 4 bases, with 9 bases remaining between them. Germline V gene lookup returns CDR1 MNHEY and CDR2 SMNVEV (reference sequence). The CDR3 sequence is 13 residues long. The CDR3 region has the DNA TGTGCCAGCAGTTTCCAGGGAAGCACTGAAGCTTTCTTT. This codes for CASSFQGSTEAFF.

The J gene is TRBJ1-4, the V gene TRBV6-1; D remains ambiguous. The CDR3 loop spans 15 amino acids. Germline V gene sequence: CDR1 MNHNS, CDR2 SASEGT. Trimming took 6 bases from V and 3 from J, leaving 14 bases between them. DNA for the CDR3: TGTGCCAGCAGACCCAATTTTTTGCCTAATGAAAAACTGTTTTTT. Translation: CASRPNFLPNEKLFF.

The gene calls are TRBV11-2 and TRBJ1-5, with D perhaps TRBD1 (6 bases). The CDR3 consists of 15 residues. Germline CDR1 and CDR2: SGHAT and FQNNGV. Trimming shortened V by 1 base and J by 7 bases, and 14 bases separated the two germline ends. The CDR3 DNA sequence: TGTGCCAGCAGCTTAGGCTACAGGGCCAAACAGCCCCAGCATTTT. Amino acid sequence: CASSLGYRAKQPQHF. Full variable domain (missing parts from reference TRBV11-2 and TRBJ1-5): EAGVAQSPRYKIIEKRQSVAFWCNPISGHATLYWYQQILGQGPKLLIQFQNNGVVDDSQLPKDRFSAERLKGVDSTLKIQPAKLEDSAVYLCASSLGYRAKQPQHFGDGTRLSIL.

The chain couples TRBV29-1 to TRBJ1-2; D uncertain. Trimming removed 1 base from V and 1 base from J, with 7 bases in between. Germline assignment: CDR1 SQVTM and CDR2 ANQGSEA. CDR3 length: 13 amino acids. In nucleotides, the CDR3 is TGCAGCGTTGAAGCGAGGGTTAACTATGGCTACACCTTC. As protein: CSVEARVNYGYTF.

V gene TRBV5-1 combines with J gene TRBJ2-2; TRBD1 agrees at 9 bases. V shed 5 bases and J 6 bases; nucleotides not matched to a gene: 23. Germline V gives CDR1 SGHRS, CDR2 YFSETQ. This CDR3 region has 20 residues. The CDR3 loop is CASSYFWLPNRGRESGELFF. The CDR3, as DNA: TGCGCCAGCAGTTATTTTTGGCTACCAAACAGGGGGCGTGAATCCGGGGAGCTGTTTTTT.

The chain is built from TRBV9 and TRBJ2-7; D might be TRBD1 or TRBD2, each matching 5 bases. Germline V gene lookup returns CDR1 SGDLS and CDR2 YYNGEE. CDR3 length: 16 amino acids. V lost 0 bases to trimming and J lost 2 bases, with 15 bases between them. The CDR3 loop reads CASSVGLGAAPYEQYF. As DNA, the CDR3 is TGTGCCAGCAGCGTAGGTCTCGGGGCCGCCCCCTACGAGCAGTACTTC.

This chain connects TRBV2 to TRBJ2-5, with 7 bases identical to TRBD2. Germline CDR1 and CDR2: SNHLY and FYNNEI. The J segment lost 5 bases and the V segment lost 6 bases, leaving 0 bases of the junction unmatched. The CDR3 consists of 11 residues. The DNA of the CDR3 is TGTGCCAGCAGGGGGGGGGAGACCCAGTACTTC. Amino acid sequence: CASRGGETQYF.

The V gene is TRBV6-5, the J gene TRBJ1-5; D unresolved. The germline V gene has CDR1 MNHEY and CDR2 SVGAGI. V shed 6 bases and J shed 1 base, with 13 bases lying between them. The CDR3 contains 15 residues. CDR3 residues: CASSLTYGSNQPQHF. For the CDR3, the DNA is TGTGCCAGCAGCCTTACCTATGGGAGCAATCAGCCCCAGCATTTT.

The chain employs TRBV27 and TRBJ2-3; D is unclear. The CDR3 totals 12 residues. V gave up 5 bases and J gave up 5 bases, with 8 bases separating them. Germline lookup yields CDR1 MNHEY and CDR2 SMNVEV (reference sequence). The CDR3 region has the DNA TGTGCCAGCAGTCTTACTCGAGATACGCAGTATTTT. It yields the protein CASSLTRDTQYF.

V gene TRBV7-3 combines with J gene TRBJ1-1, with a possible D match to TRBD1 (5 bases). The CDR3 is made up of 16 amino acids. Germline CDR1 reads SGHTA; CDR2 reads FQGTGA. Trimming pared 2 bases from V and 2 bases from J, leaving 15 bases between. This CDR3 is CASSLYPGPRNTEAFF. The DNA for the CDR3 is TGTGCCAGCAGCTTATATCCGGGACCGCGAAACACTGAAGCTTTCTTT.

Only one count was recorded for this clone. This chain joins TRBV11-3 and TRBJ2-1; 8 positions match TRBD1. This CDR3 has 15 residues. Germline V lookup: CDR1 SGHNT, CDR2 YENEEA. J gave up 2 bases and V 1 base, and 1 base lay outside the gene matches. Here the CDR3 reads CASSLAGGPYNEQFF. DNA of the CDR3: TGTGCCAGCAGCTTAGCAGGGGGCCCCTACAATGAGCAGTTCTTC.

The chain joins TRBV5-1 to TRBJ2-3, with 9 bases that match TRBD2. The germline V gene has CDR1 SGHRS and CDR2 YFSETQ. The CDR3 is made up of 16 amino acids. Losses at the gene ends were 0 bases for V and 0 bases for J; bases not matched to a gene: 2. CDR3 bases: TGCGCCAGCAGCTTGGCTAGCGGGATTAGCACAGATACGCAGTATTTT. As protein: CASSLASGISTDTQYF. The entire variable domain, with the rest obtained from reference TRBV5-1 and TRBJ2-3, is as follows: KAGVTQTPRYLIKTRGQQVTLSCSPISGHRSVSWYQQTPGQGLQFLFEYFSETQRNKGNFPGRFSGRQFSNSRSEMNVSTLELGDSALYLCASSLASGISTDTQYFGPGTRLTVL.

The chain couples TRBV27 to TRBJ1-3, with no clear D. Between the trimmed V and J ends, which lost 7 bases and 3 bases, there was a span of 4 bases. The CDR3 is made up of 11 amino acids. The germline CDR1 and CDR2 sequences are MNHEY and SMNVEV (reference sequence). The CDR3 DNA reads TGTGCCAGCATTCGTGGAAACACCATATATTTT. Translated, it gives CASIRGNTIYF.

The chain combines TRBV5-6 with TRBJ1-1; D call uncertain. The CDR3 runs 13 residues. Trimming pared 0 bases from V and 5 bases from J, leaving 8 bases between. Per the germline V gene, CDR1 is SGHDT and CDR2 is YYEEEE. The CDR3 region is CASSLGRRTEAFF. CDR3 DNA: TGTGCCAGCAGCTTGGGCAGAAGAACTGAAGCTTTCTTT.

J is TRBJ2-2 and V is TRBV5-1; TRBD2 matches 10 bases. The junction had 3 bases not matched to a gene; V was cut back by 3 bases and J by 4 bases. This CDR3 is built from 15 residues. Germline CDR1 SGHRS, CDR2 YFSETQ. CDR3 bases: TGCGCCAGCAGCTGGACTAGCGGACTCACCGGGGAGCTGTTTTTT. It codes for CASSWTSGLTGELFF.